This T cell receptor beta chain is from a study of tumor-infiltrating lymphocytes in oesophageal squamous cell carcinoma. The CDR3 runs 14 residues. V shed 2 bases and J shed 11 bases, with 18 bases lying between them. Per germline, CDR1 SGHTA and CDR2 FQGTGA. TCRdb re-derived calls from the PCR reads in MiXCR, one entry per CDR3 protein. This table holds over 10,000 distinct CDR3 sequences, roughly 50% found once. The specimen was esophageal tumor tissue. This receptor was identified in a female donor with esophageal squamous cell carcinoma. This chain uses TRBV7-3 with TRBJ2-5; D is undetermined. CDR3 sequence reads: CASSLRQPGDTQYF. Written as DNA, the CDR3 is TGTGCCAGCAGCTTACGGCAACCTGGGGATACGCAGTACTTC. The complete variable domain, with remaining parts taken from reference TRBV7-3 and TRBJ2-5, reads GAGVSQTPSNKVTEKGKYVELRCDPISGHTALYWYRQSLGQGPEFLIYFQGTGAADDSGLPNDRFFAVRPEGSVSTLKIQRTERGDSAVYLCASSLRQPGDTQYFGPGTRLLVL.